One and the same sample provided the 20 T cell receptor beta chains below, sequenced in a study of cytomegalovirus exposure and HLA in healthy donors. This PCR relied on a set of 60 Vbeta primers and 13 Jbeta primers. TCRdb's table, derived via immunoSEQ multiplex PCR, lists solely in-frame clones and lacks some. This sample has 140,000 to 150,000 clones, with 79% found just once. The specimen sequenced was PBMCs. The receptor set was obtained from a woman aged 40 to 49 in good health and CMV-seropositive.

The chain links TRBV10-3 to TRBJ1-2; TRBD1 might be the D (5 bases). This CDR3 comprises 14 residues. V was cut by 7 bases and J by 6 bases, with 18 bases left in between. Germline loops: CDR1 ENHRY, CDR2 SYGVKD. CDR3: CAITDQGLIDGYTF. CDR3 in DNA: TGTGCCATCACAGACCAGGGCCTAATAGATGGCTACACCTTC.

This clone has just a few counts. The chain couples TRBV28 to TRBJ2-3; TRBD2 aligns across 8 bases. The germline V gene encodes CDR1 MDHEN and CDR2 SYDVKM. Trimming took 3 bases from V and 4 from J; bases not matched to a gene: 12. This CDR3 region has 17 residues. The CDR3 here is CASSFPFGSGDADTQYF. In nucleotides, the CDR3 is TGTGCCAGCAGTTTTCCCTTTGGTAGCGGGGACGCAGATACGCAGTATTTT.

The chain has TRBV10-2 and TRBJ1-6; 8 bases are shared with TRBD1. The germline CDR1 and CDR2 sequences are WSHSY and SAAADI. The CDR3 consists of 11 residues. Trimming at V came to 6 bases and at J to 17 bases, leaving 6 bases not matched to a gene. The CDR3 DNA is TGCGCCAGCAGCGCGACAGGGGTCGTCCACTTT. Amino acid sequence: CASSATGVVHF.

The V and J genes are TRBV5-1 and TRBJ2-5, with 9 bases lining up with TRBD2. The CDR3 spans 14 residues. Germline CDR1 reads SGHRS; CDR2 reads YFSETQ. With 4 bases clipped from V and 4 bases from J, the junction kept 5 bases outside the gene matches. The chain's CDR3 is CASSPGLAGETQYF. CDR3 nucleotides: TGCGCCAGCAGCCCGGGACTAGCAGGAGAGACCCAGTACTTC.

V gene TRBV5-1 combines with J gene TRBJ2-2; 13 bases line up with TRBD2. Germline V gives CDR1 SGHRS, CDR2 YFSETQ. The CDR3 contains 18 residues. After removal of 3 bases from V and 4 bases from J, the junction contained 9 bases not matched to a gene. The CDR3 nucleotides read TGCGCCAGCAGCTACGCTACGGGACTAGCGGGGCTCACCGGGGAGCTGTTTTTT. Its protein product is CASSYATGLAGLTGELFF.

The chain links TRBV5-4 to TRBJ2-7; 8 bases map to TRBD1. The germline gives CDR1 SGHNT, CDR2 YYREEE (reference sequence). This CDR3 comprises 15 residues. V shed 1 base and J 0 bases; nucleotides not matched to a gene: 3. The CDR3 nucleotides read TGTGCCAGCAGCTTGAGGACAGGGCGCTCCTACGAGCAGTACTTC. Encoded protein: CASSLRTGRSYEQYF.

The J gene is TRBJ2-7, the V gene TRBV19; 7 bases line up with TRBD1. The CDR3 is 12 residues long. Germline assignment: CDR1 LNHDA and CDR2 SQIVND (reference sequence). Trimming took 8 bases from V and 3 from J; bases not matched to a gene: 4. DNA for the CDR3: TGTGCCAGTTCACAGGGGATCTACGAGCAGTACTTC. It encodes CASSQGIYEQYF. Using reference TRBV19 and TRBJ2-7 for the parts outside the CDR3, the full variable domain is DGGITQSPKYLFRKEGQNVTLSCEQNLNHDAMYWYRQDPGQGLRLIYYSQIVNDFQKGDIAEGYSVSREKKESFPLTVTSAQKNPTAFYLCASSQGIYEQYFGPGTRLTVT.

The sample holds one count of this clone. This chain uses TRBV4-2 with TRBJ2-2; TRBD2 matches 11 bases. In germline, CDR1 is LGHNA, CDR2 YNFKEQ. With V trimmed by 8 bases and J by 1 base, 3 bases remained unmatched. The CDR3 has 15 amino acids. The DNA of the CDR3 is TGTGCCAGCTCTAGCGGGGGGATGAACACCGGGGAGCTGTTTTTT. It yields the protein CASSSGGMNTGELFF.

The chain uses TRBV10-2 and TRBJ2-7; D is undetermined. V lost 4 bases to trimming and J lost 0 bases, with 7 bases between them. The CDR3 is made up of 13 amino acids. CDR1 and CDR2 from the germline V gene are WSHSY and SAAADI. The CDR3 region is CASSGAGSYEQYF. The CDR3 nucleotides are TGCGCCAGCAGTGGAGCCGGCTCCTACGAGCAGTACTTC.

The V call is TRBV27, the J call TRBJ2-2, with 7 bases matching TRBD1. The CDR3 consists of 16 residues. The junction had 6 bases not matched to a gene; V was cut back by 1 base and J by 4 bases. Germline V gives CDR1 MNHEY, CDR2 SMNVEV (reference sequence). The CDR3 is CASSLWNRGGTGELFF. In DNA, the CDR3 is TGTGCCAGCAGTTTATGGAACAGGGGTGGCACCGGGGAGCTGTTTTTT.

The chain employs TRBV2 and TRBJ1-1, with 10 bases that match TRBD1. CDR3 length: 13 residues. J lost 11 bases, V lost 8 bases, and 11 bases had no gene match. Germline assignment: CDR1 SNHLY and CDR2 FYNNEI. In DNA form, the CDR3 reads TGTGCCAGCCAGGGACAGGGGAACGCTGCGGCTTTCTTT. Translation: CASQGQGNAAAFF.

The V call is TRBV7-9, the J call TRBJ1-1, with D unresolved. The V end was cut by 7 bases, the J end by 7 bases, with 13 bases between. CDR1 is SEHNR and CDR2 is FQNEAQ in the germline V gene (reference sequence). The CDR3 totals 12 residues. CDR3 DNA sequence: TGTGCCAGCACGAAATCGGGGAGTGAAGCTTTCTTT. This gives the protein CASTKSGSEAFF.

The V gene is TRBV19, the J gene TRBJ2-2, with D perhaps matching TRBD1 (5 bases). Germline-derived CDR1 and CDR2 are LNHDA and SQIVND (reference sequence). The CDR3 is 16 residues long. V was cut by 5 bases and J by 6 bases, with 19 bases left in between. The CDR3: CASSLGQGSASGELFF. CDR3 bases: TGTGCCAGTAGTCTCGGGCAGGGCTCCGCGTCCGGGGAGCTGTTTTTT.

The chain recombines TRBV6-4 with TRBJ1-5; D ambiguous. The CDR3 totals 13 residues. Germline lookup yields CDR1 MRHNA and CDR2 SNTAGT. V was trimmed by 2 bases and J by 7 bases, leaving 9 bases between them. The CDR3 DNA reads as TGTGCCAGCAGTGACACTCCGGGACAGCCCCAGCATTTT. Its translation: CASSDTPGQPQHF.

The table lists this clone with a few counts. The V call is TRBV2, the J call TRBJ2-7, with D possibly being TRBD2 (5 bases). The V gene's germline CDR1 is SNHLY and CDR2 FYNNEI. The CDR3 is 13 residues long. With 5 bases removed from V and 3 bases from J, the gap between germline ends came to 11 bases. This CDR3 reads CASSSEGFYEQYF. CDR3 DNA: TGTGCCAGCAGTAGTGAGGGATTCTACGAGCAGTACTTC.

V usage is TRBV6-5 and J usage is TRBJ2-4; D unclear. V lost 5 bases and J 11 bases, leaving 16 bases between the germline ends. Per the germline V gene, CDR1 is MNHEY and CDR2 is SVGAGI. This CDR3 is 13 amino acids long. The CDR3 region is CASSEAVRYLQYF. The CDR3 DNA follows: TGTGCCAGCAGTGAAGCCGTCCGGTATCTTCAGTACTTC.

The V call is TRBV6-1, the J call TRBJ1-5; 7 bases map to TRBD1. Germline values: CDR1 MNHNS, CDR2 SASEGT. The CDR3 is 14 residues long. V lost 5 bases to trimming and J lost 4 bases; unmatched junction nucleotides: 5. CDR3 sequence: CASSIGTANQPQHF. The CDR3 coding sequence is TGTGCCAGCAGTATCGGGACAGCAAATCAGCCCCAGCATTTT.

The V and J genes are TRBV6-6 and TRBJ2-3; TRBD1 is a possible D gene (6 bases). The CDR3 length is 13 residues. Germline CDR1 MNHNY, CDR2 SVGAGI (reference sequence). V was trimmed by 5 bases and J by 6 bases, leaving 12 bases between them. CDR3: CASSRTQGDTQYF. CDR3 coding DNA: TGTGCCAGCAGTCGAACGCAGGGGGATACGCAGTATTTT.

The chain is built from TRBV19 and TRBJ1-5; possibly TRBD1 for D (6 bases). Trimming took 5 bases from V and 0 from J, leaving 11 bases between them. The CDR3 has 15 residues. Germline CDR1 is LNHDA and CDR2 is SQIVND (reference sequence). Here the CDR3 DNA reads TGTGCCAGTAGTCTACGACAGGCTAGCAATCAGCCCCAGCATTTT. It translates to CASSLRQASNQPQHF.

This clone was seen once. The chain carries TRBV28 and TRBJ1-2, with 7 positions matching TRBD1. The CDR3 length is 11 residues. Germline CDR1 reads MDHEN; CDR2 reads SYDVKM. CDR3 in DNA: TGTCCTCCCGAGACAGGGAGGGGCTACACCTTC. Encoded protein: CPPETGRGYTF.